A single sample gave rise to the 2 T cell receptor beta chains below, sequenced in a study of shared clonotypes between healthy human individuals. Naive CD8 populations comprised CD45RO-negative cells positively selected for CCR7, excluding terminally differentiated effector memory CD45RA+ cells. The method was immunoSEQ multiplex PCR; TCRdb's version includes in-frame clones alone and lacks a portion of them. Here the sample spans about 1,800,000 clones, roughly 95% being singletons. Sequences were obtained from naive CD8+ T cells sorted from blood. Source of these receptors: a man between 18 and 29 years old in good health.

About this clone: The same CDR3 also results from other DNA sequences found in this sample. V and J are TRBV2 and TRBJ2-7, with a possible D match to TRBD2 (5 bases). CDR3 length: 14 residues. Between the trimmed V and J ends, which lost 1 base and 2 bases, there was a span of 9 bases. Germline-derived CDR1 and CDR2 are SNHLY and FYNNEI. The CDR3 DNA follows: TGTGCCAGCAGTGAAGGCGGGCAGACCTACGAGCAGTACTTC. As protein: CASSEGGQTYEQYF.

The chain is built from TRBV6-5 and TRBJ2-1; D is uncertain. The CDR3 is 13 residues long. Germline V CDR1 and CDR2: MNHEY, SVGAGI. V was trimmed by 6 bases and J by 5 bases, leaving 11 bases between them. DNA for the CDR3: TGTGCCAGCAGCGTGGGGTACAACAATGAGCAGTTCTTC. It is translated as CASSVGYNNEQFF.